Described below is a single TCR beta chain sequence and its context. Compared with germline, one end of the junction differs, possibly owing to a read error. Looked up from germline, CDR1 is LNHDA and CDR2 is SQIVND (reference sequence). The CDR3 extends over 17 amino acids. The record originates from a study of cytomegalovirus exposure and HLA in healthy donors. Amplification used 60 Vbeta primers and 13 Jbeta primers. Sequencing used immunoSEQ multiplex PCR; TCRdb keeps in-frame clones, though not all of them. The repertoire holds about 160,000 clones, with about three quarters as singletons. The gene calls are TRBV19 and TRBJ2-5; TRBD1 aligns across 9 bases. Material for sequencing was PBMCs. The clonotype comes from a woman between 45 and 65 years old in good health and CMV-seropositive. The CDR3 DNA sequence: TGTGCCACTAGTGACAGGGGGTCATCCCCCCCTCAAGAGACCCAGTACTTC. As protein: CATSDRGSSPPQETQYF.